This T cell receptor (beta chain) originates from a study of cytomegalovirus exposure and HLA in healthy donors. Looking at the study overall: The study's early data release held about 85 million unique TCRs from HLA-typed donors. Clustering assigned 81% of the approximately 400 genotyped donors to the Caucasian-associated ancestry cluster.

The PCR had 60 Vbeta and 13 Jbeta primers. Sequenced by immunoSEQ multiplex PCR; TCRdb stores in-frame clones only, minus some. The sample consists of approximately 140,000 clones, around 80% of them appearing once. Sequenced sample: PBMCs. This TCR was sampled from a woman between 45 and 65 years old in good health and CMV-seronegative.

CDR3 sequence: CASSETGGAQGYTF. The DNA of the CDR3 is TGTGCCAGCAGTGAAACAGGGGGCGCGCAGGGCTACACCTTC. The chain uses TRBV6-1 and TRBJ1-2, with 9 bases matching TRBD1. Germline CDR1 and CDR2: MNHNS and SASEGT. CDR3 length: 14 amino acids. The J segment lost 8 bases and the V segment lost 2 bases, leaving 6 bases of the junction unmatched.